The clone carrying this TCR beta chain was found once. The sample comes from a study of T cell changes during pregnancy in multiple sclerosis. Germline loops: CDR1 WSHSY, CDR2 SAAADI. Trimming pared 0 bases from V and 6 bases from J, leaving 13 bases between. CDR3 size: 15 residues. Libraries were prepared by immunoSEQ multiplex PCR; TCRdb keeps only in-frame clonotypes and omits some of them. The repertoire holds approximately 90,000 clones, with approximately 90% as singletons. The chain carries TRBV10-2 and TRBJ2-3; tentatively, D is TRBD1 (5 bases). The sequence was obtained from a female donor with multiple sclerosis, enrolled in a pregnancy study. Sequencing used peripheral blood, obtained before pregnancy. CDR3 nucleotide sequence: TGCGCCAGCAGTGAGTCGGGCAGGGATTGGGATACGCAGTATTTT. Its protein product is CASSESGRDWDTQYF.